This entry lists 27 T cell receptor beta chains sequenced from one sample in a study of blood T cell repertoires in COVID-19. Some clones are missing from TCRdb's copy, which holds only in-frame ones; the method was immunoSEQ multiplex PCR. The table includes about 170,000 clones, approximately 82% detected once. The sample taken for sequencing was PBMCs or T cells enriched from blood (not recorded which). The receptors come from a man in his forties or fifties who had recovered from COVID-19.

The chain combines TRBV5-8 with TRBJ1-2; possibly TRBD1 for D (5 bases). Trimming pared 4 bases from V and 5 bases from J, leaving 12 bases between. The germline V gene has CDR1 SGHTS and CDR2 YDEGEE. The CDR3 runs 13 residues. The CDR3 spells CASSLGRVYGYTF. The DNA of the CDR3 is TGTGCCAGCAGCCTGGGACGGGTGTATGGCTACACCTTC. Combining the CDR3 with reference TRBV5-8 and TRBJ1-2 gives the whole variable domain EAGVTQSPTHLIKTRGQQATLRCSPISGHTSVYWYQQALGLGLQFLLWYDEGEERNRGNFPPRFSGRQFPNYSSELNVNALELEDSALYLCASSLGRVYGYTFGSGTRLTVV.

The chain carries TRBV14 and TRBJ1-2, with TRBD1 identical over 7 bases. V lost 3 bases, J lost 5 bases, and 0 bases stayed unmatched. The CDR3 consists of 12 residues. Germline lookup yields CDR1 SGHDN and CDR2 FVKESK. This CDR3 is CASSQTGYGYTF. The CDR3 nucleotides are TGTGCCAGCAGCCAGACAGGGTATGGCTACACCTTC.

V is TRBV7-9 and J is TRBJ2-3, with 9 bases identical to TRBD1. V lost 2 bases to trimming and J lost 4 bases; unmatched junction nucleotides: 4. Germline loops: CDR1 SEHNR, CDR2 FQNEAQ (reference sequence). The CDR3 runs to 15 residues. CDR3 sequence (DNA): TGTGCCAGCAGCTTATGGGACAGGGTTTCAGATACGCAGTATTTT. Its protein is CASSLWDRVSDTQYF.

The rearrangement uses TRBV18 and TRBJ1-3; D is uncertain. The CDR3 runs 12 residues. CDR1 is KGHSH and CDR2 is LQKENI in the germline V gene. Trimming took 8 bases from V and 0 from J, leaving 5 bases between them. For the CDR3, the DNA is TGTGCCAGCGAGAGCTCTGGAAACACCATATATTTT. Residues: CASESSGNTIYF.

This chain uses TRBV7-8 with TRBJ1-2, with 7 bases matching TRBD1. The V gene's germline CDR1 is SGHVS and CDR2 FQNEAQ. The CDR3 covers 15 residues. The V gene end was trimmed by 4 bases and the J gene end by 0 bases; junction bases not matched to a gene: 5. CDR3 nucleotide sequence: TGTGCCAGCAGCTCGGGACAGCCAACTAACTATGGCTACACCTTC. This gives the protein CASSSGQPTNYGYTF.

J is TRBJ1-1 and V is TRBV10-2; D is undetermined. The germline CDR1 and CDR2 sequences are WSHSY and SAAADI. The CDR3 runs to 14 residues. V lost 0 bases and J lost 1, with 6 bases in between. The CDR3 sequence: CASSESGGNTEAFF. The CDR3 nucleotides are TGCGCCAGCAGTGAGTCAGGAGGGAACACTGAAGCTTTCTTT.

J is TRBJ2-2 and V is TRBV3-1 (or the pseudogene TRBV3-2); tentatively, D is TRBD1 (5 bases). Trimming took off 4 bases at V and 0 bases at J, with 9 bases between the two ends. CDR1 is LGHDT and CDR2 is YNNKEL in the germline V gene (reference sequence). The CDR3 is 15 residues long. The CDR3 DNA reads TGTGCCAGCAGCCGACAGTCAACGAACACCGGGGAGCTGTTTTTT. It translates to CASSRQSTNTGELFF.

V usage is TRBV5-1 and J usage is TRBJ1-5, with D unclear. This CDR3 is 16 amino acids long. The germline V and J ends were trimmed by 4 bases and 1 base, with 15 bases remaining between them. Germline loops: CDR1 SGHRS, CDR2 YFSETQ. This chain's CDR3 is CASSPYGPGSNQPQHF. As DNA, the CDR3 is TGCGCCAGCAGCCCCTATGGTCCCGGGAGCAATCAGCCCCAGCATTTT. The variable domain in full, with the rest retrieved from reference TRBV5-1 and TRBJ1-5, is KAGVTQTPRYLIKTRGQQVTLSCSPISGHRSVSWYQQTPGQGLQFLFEYFSETQRNKGNFPGRFSGRQFSNSRSEMNVSTLELGDSALYLCASSPYGPGSNQPQHFGDGTRLSIL.

The V gene is TRBV6-5, the J gene TRBJ1-6; D unclear. The CDR3 is 13 amino acids. Germline V lookup: CDR1 MNHEY, CDR2 SVGAGI. V shed 7 bases and J shed 4 bases, with 8 bases lying between them. The CDR3 DNA is TGTGCCAGCACCCCGTCTTATAATTCACCCCTCCACTTT. Encoded protein: CASTPSYNSPLHF.

The CDR3 region is CASSEPRTPSNQPQHF. The CDR3, as DNA: TGTGCCAGCAGCGAACCCAGGACTCCGAGCAATCAGCCCCAGCATTTT. This sequence joins TRBV14 and TRBJ1-5, with D hard to call. Between the trimmed V and J ends, which lost 5 bases and 1 base, there was a span of 15 bases. Germline V lookup: CDR1 SGHDN, CDR2 FVKESK. The length of the CDR3 is 16 residues.

V usage is TRBV4-1 and J usage is TRBJ1-1; 7 bases match TRBD1. Germline CDR1 MGHRA, CDR2 YSYEKL. The CDR3 loop spans 16 amino acids. The J segment lost 8 bases and the V segment lost 3 bases, leaving 15 bases of the junction unmatched. CDR3 sequence reads: CASSQNSQGLRGEAFF. CDR3 bases: TGCGCCAGCAGCCAGAATTCACAGGGGCTCAGGGGGGAAGCTTTCTTT.

The CDR3 loop reads CASSQDQTGYGNQPQHF. DNA for the CDR3: TGCGCCAGCAGCCAAGACCAGACAGGGTATGGGAATCAGCCCCAGCATTTT. The gene calls are TRBV4-1 and TRBJ1-5; 7 positions agree with TRBD1. V shed 0 bases and J 4 bases; nucleotides not matched to a gene: 9. The germline CDR1 and CDR2 sequences are MGHRA and YSYEKL. The CDR3 has 17 residues.

V usage is TRBV7-8 and J usage is TRBJ2-7; TRBD1 aligns across 7 bases. The CDR3 extends over 14 amino acids. Germline CDR1 is SGHVS and CDR2 is FQNEAQ. The junction had 3 bases not matched to a gene; V was cut back by 3 bases and J by 1 base. The CDR3 DNA reads TGTGCCAGCAGCTTCTACAGGGGATCCTACGAGCAGTACTTC. This translates into CASSFYRGSYEQYF.

The chain joins TRBV11-1 to TRBJ1-2; TRBD1 is a possible D gene (5 bases). The CDR3 spans 13 residues. Germline CDR1 and CDR2: SGHAT and FQDESV (reference sequence). The V end was cut by 5 bases, the J end by 2 bases, with 9 bases between. CDR3 bases: TGTGCCAGCAGCCCGGGACTAAACTATGGCTACACCTTC. Encoded protein: CASSPGLNYGYTF.

The chain is built from TRBV27 and TRBJ1-2, with D possibly TRBD1 on 6 matching bases. Germline values: CDR1 MNHEY, CDR2 SMNVEV (reference sequence). V lost 5 bases to trimming and J lost 2 bases, with 21 bases between them. This CDR3 spans 17 amino acids. CDR3 sequence reads: CASSAQQGGTLNYGYTF. The CDR3 nucleotides are TGTGCCAGCAGTGCCCAACAGGGAGGGACACTAAACTATGGCTACACCTTC.

The CDR3 DNA reads TGTGCCAGCAGCGCGGCCGGGACAGGGGATAGGCAAGCTTTCTTT. It specifies CASSAAGTGDRQAFF. The V gene is TRBV7-8, the J gene TRBJ1-1; TRBD1 aligns across 10 bases. CDR1 and CDR2 from the germline V gene are SGHVS and FQNEAQ. The V gene end was trimmed by 5 bases and the J gene end by 9 bases; junction bases not matched to a gene: 12. This CDR3 region has 15 residues.

The chain joins TRBV28 to TRBJ1-3, with a tentative D call TRBD1 (5 bases). The ends were cut back, 10 bases at V and 2 bases at J, with 18 bases in the middle. CDR3 length: 15 residues. Germline CDR1 is MDHEN and CDR2 is SYDVKM. The CDR3: CATQGSGSAGNTIYF. The CDR3 nucleotides read TGTGCCACCCAGGGATCAGGATCAGCTGGAAACACCATATATTTT.

The chain employs TRBV29-1 and TRBJ2-7, with TRBD2 identical over 7 bases. The CDR3 totals 14 residues. The V segment lost 4 bases and the J segment 1 base; nucleotides outside the gene matches: 7. Germline assignment: CDR1 SQVTM and CDR2 ANQGSEA. CDR3: CSVGSSGRSYEQYF. CDR3 nucleotides: TGCAGCGTTGGCTCTAGCGGACGATCCTACGAGCAGTACTTC.

The V and J genes are TRBV5-1 and TRBJ1-2; D is ambiguous. V was shortened by 1 base and J by 3 bases, with 16 bases between the two germline ends. Germline V CDR1 and CDR2: SGHRS, YFSETQ. The CDR3 has 16 amino acids. The CDR3 DNA follows: TGCGCCAGCAGCTTGTCCAATGTGAGGAACGACTATGGCTACACCTTC. This sequence encodes CASSLSNVRNDYGYTF.

The CDR3 DNA sequence: TGTGCCAGCAGCCAAGAAGGCAGGGAGCAGTTCTTC. This gives the protein CASSQEGREQFF. The rearrangement uses TRBV3-1 (or the pseudogene TRBV3-2) and TRBJ2-1; D remains unclear. The V and J ends lost 0 bases and 10 bases respectively, with 7 bases between them. The CDR3 contains 12 residues. CDR1 is LGHDT and CDR2 is YNNKEL in the germline V gene (reference sequence).

This chain uses TRBV10-2 with TRBJ1-2, with D possibly being TRBD1 (6 bases). Germline V gene lookup returns CDR1 WSHSY and CDR2 SAAADI. The V and J ends lost 0 bases and 3 bases respectively, with 11 bases between them. The CDR3 length is 15 residues. The CDR3 is CASSESSDSYYGYTF. The CDR3 nucleotides read TGCGCCAGCAGTGAGTCGTCGGACAGCTACTATGGCTACACCTTC.

This clone occurred once. The V and J genes are TRBV7-8 and TRBJ1-4, with 8 bases that match TRBD1. Germline lookup yields CDR1 SGHVS and CDR2 FQNEAQ. The CDR3 runs 14 residues. V shed 1 base, J shed 13 bases, and the junction held 8 bases outside the gene matches. CDR3 region: CASSLDLQGAVLFF. CDR3 nucleotide sequence: TGTGCCAGCAGCTTAGATCTCCAGGGGGCGGTACTGTTTTTT. Complete variable domain (other parts from reference TRBV7-8 and TRBJ1-4): GAGVSQSPRYKVAKRGQDVALRCDPISGHVSLFWYQQALGQGPEFLTYFQNEAQLDKSGLPSDRFFAERPEGSVSTLKIQRTQQEDSAVYLCASSLDLQGAVLFFGSGTQLSVL.

The rearrangement links TRBV15 to TRBJ2-7; no reliable D call. CDR3 length: 13 residues. CDR1 and CDR2 from the germline V gene are LNHNV and YYDKDF (reference sequence). The V end lost 0 bases, the J end lost 0 bases, and 3 bases lay between the germline ends. CDR3 sequence reads: CATSRDISYEQYF. CDR3 sequence (DNA): TGTGCCACCAGCAGAGATATCTCCTACGAGCAGTACTTC.

The V and J genes are TRBV5-4 and TRBJ2-1; the match to TRBD2 covers 8 bases. The CDR3 has 14 residues. The J segment lost 5 bases and the V segment lost 9 bases, leaving 10 bases of the junction unmatched. Germline assignment: CDR1 SGHNT and CDR2 YYREEE (reference sequence). CDR3 in DNA: TGTGCCACCACTACCACTAGCGGTGACAATGAGCAGTTCTTC. Protein sequence: CATTTTSGDNEQFF.

The chain employs TRBV27 and TRBJ1-1; 7 bases match TRBD1. Losses at the gene ends were 4 bases for V and 0 bases for J; bases not matched to a gene: 14. Germline lookup yields CDR1 MNHEY and CDR2 SMNVEV (reference sequence). The CDR3 spans 18 residues. The CDR3 coding sequence is TGTGCCAGCAGTTCCCCTAGGGGGCTAGGGGTTATGAACACTGAAGCTTTCTTT. It encodes CASSSPRGLGVMNTEAFF.

This chain links TRBV5-1 with TRBJ1-2; 8 nucleotides match TRBD1. The ends lost 1 base at V and 6 bases at J; junction bases unmatched: 11. CDR3 length: 16 residues. CDR1 is SGHRS and CDR2 is YFSETQ in the germline V gene. CDR3 nucleotide sequence: TGCGCCAGCAGCTTGCAAGGGCTCAGGGGGCCGGATGGCTACACCTTC. Protein sequence: CASSLQGLRGPDGYTF. Drawing the rest from reference TRBV5-1 and TRBJ1-2, the complete variable domain is KAGVTQTPRYLIKTRGQQVTLSCSPISGHRSVSWYQQTPGQGLQFLFEYFSETQRNKGNFPGRFSGRQFSNSRSEMNVSTLELGDSALYLCASSLQGLRGPDGYTFGSGTRLTVV.

This clone has just a few counts. This chain links TRBV27 with TRBJ1-2, with 7 bases identical to TRBD1. Germline V gene sequence: CDR1 MNHEY, CDR2 SMNVEV (reference sequence). V lost 5 bases, J lost 8 bases, and 11 bases stayed unmatched. The CDR3 runs 14 residues. The CDR3 is CASSDNVRGLGYTF. DNA of the CDR3: TGTGCCAGCAGTGATAATGTAAGGGGGCTGGGCTACACCTTC.